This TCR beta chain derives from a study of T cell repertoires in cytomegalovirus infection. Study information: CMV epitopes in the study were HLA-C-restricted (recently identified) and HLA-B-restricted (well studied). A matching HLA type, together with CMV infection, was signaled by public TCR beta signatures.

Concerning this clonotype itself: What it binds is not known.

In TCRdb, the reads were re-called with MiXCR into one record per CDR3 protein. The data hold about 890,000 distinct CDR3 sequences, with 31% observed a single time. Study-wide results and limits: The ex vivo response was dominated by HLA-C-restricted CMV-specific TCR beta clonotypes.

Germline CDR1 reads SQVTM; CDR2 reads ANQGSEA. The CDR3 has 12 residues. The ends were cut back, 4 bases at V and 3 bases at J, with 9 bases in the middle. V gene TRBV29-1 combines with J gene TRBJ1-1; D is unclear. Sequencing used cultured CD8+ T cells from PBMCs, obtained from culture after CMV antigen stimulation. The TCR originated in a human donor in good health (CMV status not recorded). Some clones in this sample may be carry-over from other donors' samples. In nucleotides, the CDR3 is TGCAGCGTTGCGGCGCAATACACTGAAGCTTTCTTT. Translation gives CSVAAQYTEAFF.